The text below deals with one T cell receptor (beta chain). This entry is derived from a study of PD-1 blockade in classical Hodgkin lymphoma. Profiled with immunoSEQ multiplex PCR; TCRdb holds only in-frame clones, not every one. This table holds 30,000 to 35,000 clones, approximately 80% found once. Every patient experienced relapse after autologous stem cell transplantation, and brentuximab vedotin exposure varied. Germline V gene data show CDR1 as SGHTA and CDR2 as FQGNSA. The CDR3 has 13 residues. V dropped 4 bases and J dropped 2 bases, with 9 bases sitting between them. The TCR originated in a human donor with classical Hodgkin lymphoma. The rearrangement uses TRBV7-2 and TRBJ2-7; D not resolved. The sample consisted of peripheral blood mononuclear cells (PBMCs), taken at baseline. The CDR3 protein is CASSYDATYEQYF. Here the CDR3 DNA reads TGTGCCAGCAGCTACGACGCTACCTACGAGCAGTACTTC.